Listed below are T cell receptor beta chains from one sample, sequenced in a study of PD-1 blockade in classical Hodgkin lymphoma. Measured with immunoSEQ multiplex PCR; TCRdb has only the in-frame clones, and not every one. This table has over 25,000 clones, around 88% appearing once. Sequenced material: CD8+ T cells from blood, taken at baseline. These receptors were collected from a human donor with classical Hodgkin lymphoma. The CDR3 runs from the conserved cysteine through the conserved F or W. Each record gives: clone size, V gene, J gene, D gene, CDR3 DNA, CDR3 protein. D genes are given only for firm matches. Size tells how often a clone was seen (once, few, many) or the class of an expanded clone, and some rows leave it out.

-	TRBV2	TRBJ1-4	-	TGTGCCAGCAGTGTCCCTCATACCCCCCCTTGGACAGTTGAAAAACTGTTTTTT	CASSVPHTPPWTVEKLFF
-	TRBV7-3	TRBJ2-3	-	TGTGCCAGCAGCTTAGTGGCATGGGCCCTTGGAGGCACAGATACGCAGTATTTT	CASSLVAWALGGTDTQYF
-	TRBV28	TRBJ1-1	-	TGTGCCAGCAGCCTCATGAACACTGAAGCTTTCTTT	CASSLMNTEAFF
-	TRBV5-6	TRBJ1-1	-	TGTGCCAGCAGTTATGGGGCTTACCCGTCTGAAGCTTTCTTT	CASSYGAYPSEAFF
-	TRBV18	TRBJ2-2	-	TGTGCCAGCTCACCACCGGACTGGCTCACCGGGGAGCTGTTTTTT	CASSPPDWLTGELFF
-	TRBV4-2	TRBJ1-2	TRBD1	TGTACCAGCAGCCAAGACCCAGGGCAGGGGGCCTCTGGCTACACCTTC	CTSSQDPGQGASGYTF
-	TRBV5-8	TRBJ1-6	-	TGTGCCAGCAGCCAATCGCGGGGTTATAATTCACCCCTCCACTTT	CASSQSRGYNSPLHF
-	TRBV29-1	TRBJ2-7	TRBD1	TGCAGCGTTGAAATCCGGGACAGGGGGATGGGAAGCTCCTACGAGCAGTACTTC	CSVEIRDRGMGSSYEQYF
-	TRBV28	TRBJ2-1	TRBD2	TGTGCCAGCAGTTCTAGCGGGATTTACAATGAGCAGTTCTTC	CASSSSGIYNEQFF
-	TRBV4-1	TRBJ2-5	-	TGCGCCAGCAGCCAATCCAATAGTGAGACCCAGTACTTC	CASSQSNSETQYF
once	TRBV13	TRBJ2-7	-	TGTGCCAGCAGCTCCAGGACACCCTCCTACGAGCAGTACTTC	CASSSRTPSYEQYF
once	TRBV19	TRBJ1-1	-	TGTGCCAGTAGTATCGCGCAGGGGTCGTCGACTGAAGCTTTCTTT	CASSIAQGSSTEAFF
-	TRBV29-1	TRBJ2-1	TRBD2	TGCAGCGTTGAAGGGACTAGCGGGAGCTACAATGAGCAGTTCTTC	CSVEGTSGSYNEQFF
once	TRBV4-2	TRBJ2-3	TRBD1	TGTGCCAGCAGCCTTCGGACAGGGATAAGCACAGATACGCAGTATTTT	CASSLRTGISTDTQYF
once	TRBV27	TRBJ1-1	-	TGTGCCAGCAGTCAACGGGGAACTGAAGCTTTCTTT	CASSQRGTEAFF
-	TRBV28	TRBJ2-1	TRBD1	TGTGCCAGCAGTCTACCGACCGGGACAGGGGTCAATGAGCAGTTCTTC	CASSLPTGTGVNEQFF
-	TRBV11-2	TRBJ1-2	TRBD1	TGTGCCAGCAGCTTAGAAGGGACAGGGGGTAACTATGGCTACACCTTC	CASSLEGTGGNYGYTF
-	TRBV11-2	TRBJ2-1	-	TGTGCCAGCAGCTTTAGCCCCAATGAGCAGTTCTTC	CASSFSPNEQFF
-	TRBV6-5	TRBJ1-1	TRBD1	TGTGCCAGCAGTCCAGGGACAGTCACTGAAGCTTTCTTT	CASSPGTVTEAFF
once	TRBV2	TRBJ2-3	-	TGTGCCAGCAGTGGGCGGCCAGATGATAGCACAGATACGCAGTATTTT	CASSGRPDDSTDTQYF
once	TRBV10-3	TRBJ1-4	-	TGTGCCATCAGTGAGGTTGGACAGAGAGCAACTAATGAAAAACTGTTTTTT	CAISEVGQRATNEKLFF
-	TRBV27	TRBJ2-7	-	TGTGCCACCGCATATTCGGGACGTGTCTCCGCGCACGAGCAGTACTTC	CATAYSGRVSAHEQYF
once	TRBV5-5	TRBJ2-3	TRBD2	TGTGCCAGCAGCTTGTTGGCGGGAGTTCTTACAGATACGCAGTATTTT	CASSLLAGVLTDTQYF
-	TRBV6-7	TRBJ2-3	TRBD2	TGTGCCAGCCTGGACACAGAAATTTTTTCTAGCGGGAGGGCCTTACCAGATACGCAGTATTTT	CASLDTEIFSSGRALPDTQYF
-	TRBV29-1	TRBJ2-7	TRBD1	TGCAGCGTTGCTGGACAGGGATTTGGAGGAGCCTACGAGCAGTACTTC	CSVAGQGFGGAYEQYF
-	TRBV7-9	TRBJ2-7	TRBD2	TGTGCCAGCAGCTTAAGCGGGAGCTCCTACGAGCAGTACTTC	CASSLSGSSYEQYF
-	TRBV18	TRBJ2-5	-	TGTGCCAGCTCACCACCGTCACAGGGAGAGACCCAGTACTTC	CASSPPSQGETQYF
-	TRBV6-5	TRBJ2-7	-	TGTGCCAGCAGTTACTCGATGCGCCACGAGCAGTACTTC	CASSYSMRHEQYF
-	TRBV11-2	TRBJ2-1	TRBD2	TGTGCCAGCAGCTCTCCTCCTTTGTCGAGCGGGAGGGCTGGCAATGAGCAGTTCTTC	CASSSPPLSSGRAGNEQFF
-	TRBV25-1	TRBJ1-6	-	TGTGCCAGCACCAGGGACGGCTCACCCCTCCACTTT	CASTRDGSPLHF
few	TRBV2	TRBJ2-7	-	TGTGCCAGCAGTGATATCTTGACTTCCTACGAGCAGTACTTC	CASSDILTSYEQYF
-	TRBV4-1	TRBJ1-6	TRBD1	TGCGCCAGCAGCCAAAGGGGGCCGCAGGGTTCTTCCTCACCCCTCCACTTT	CASSQRGPQGSSSPLHF
-	TRBV28	TRBJ1-3	-	TGTGCCAGCAGTTCCCCTCTGACGGTCTCTGGAAACACCATATATTTT	CASSSPLTVSGNTIYF
-	TRBV6-1	TRBJ2-7	-	TGTGCCAGCAGTGAAGCCTCTGGGGAGCAGTACTTC	CASSEASGEQYF
-	TRBV29-1	TRBJ2-5	-	TGCAGCGTTGAAGGGGGCCACTCAAAAGCCTCGGAGACCCAGTACTTC	CSVEGGHSKASETQYF
-	TRBV4-2	TRBJ2-1	TRBD2	TGTGCCAGCAGCCAACTAGCGGGAGGCAAGTATGAGCAGTTCTTC	CASSQLAGGKYEQFF
-	TRBV11-2	TRBJ1-4	TRBD1	TGTGCCAGCAGCTTAGGGGACAGGGGGCGGGATGAAAAACTGTTTTTT	CASSLGDRGRDEKLFF
-	TRBV27	TRBJ1-5	-	TGTGCCAGCAGTCCCCAGGAGAATCAGCCCCAGCATTTT	CASSPQENQPQHF
-	TRBV9	TRBJ2-7	TRBD1	TGTGCCAGGAGACAGGGGACGAGTATGGGTGAGCAGTACTTC	CARRQGTSMGEQYF
-	TRBV9	TRBJ2-2	TRBD2	TGTGCCAGCAGCGTAGCTAGCGGGTTGAACACCGGGGAGCTGTTTTTT	CASSVASGLNTGELFF
-	TRBV28	TRBJ2-5	TRBD2	TGTGCCAGCAGTTCTTCTAGCGGTTTTCGAGAGGGTGAGACCCAGTACTTC	CASSSSSGFREGETQYF
-	TRBV2	TRBJ2-7	-	TGTGCCAGCAGCGCGGGACCGAGCTACGAGCAGTACTTC	CASSAGPSYEQYF
-	TRBV6-6	TRBJ2-7	-	TGTGCCAGCAGTATTACGGGTCCTCCCAATGGGGAGCAGTACTTC	CASSITGPPNGEQYF
-	TRBV5-4	TRBJ2-2	-	TGTGCCAGCAGCTTGTTAAGGGAGTGGGACACCGGGGAGCTGTTTTTT	CASSLLREWDTGELFF
-	TRBV7-9	TRBJ2-1	-	TGTGCCAGCAGGGGACCCGGGCGGTACAATGAGCAGTTCTTC	CASRGPGRYNEQFF
-	TRBV5-1	TRBJ2-3	-	TGCGCCAGCAGCTTTCGTGGTGGCTCCACGACAGGCACAGATACGCAGTATTTT	CASSFRGGSTTGTDTQYF
once	TRBV27	TRBJ2-7	-	TGTGCCAGCAGTTGGGGAATTACCTACGAGCAGTACTTC	CASSWGITYEQYF
few	TRBV19	TRBJ1-1	-	TGTGCCAGTAGTCGGGCGAACACTGAAGCTTTCTTT	CASSRANTEAFF
-	TRBV4-1	TRBJ2-7	-	TGCGCCAGCAGCTTGAGGATTTCCTACGAGCAGTACTTC	CASSLRISYEQYF
-	TRBV5-4	TRBJ2-2	TRBD2	TGTGCCAGCAGCTTGAAGCGGGAGAAGAACACCGGGGAGCTGTTTTTT	CASSLKREKNTGELFF
-	TRBV10-1	TRBJ2-3	-	TGCGCCAGCAGTGATGGGCATACGCAGTATTTT	CASSDGHTQYF
-	TRBV28	TRBJ1-3	TRBD1	TGTGCCAGCAGTTTGGACCGATTAGGGGGCGCTGAAAACACCATATATTTT	CASSLDRLGGAENTIYF